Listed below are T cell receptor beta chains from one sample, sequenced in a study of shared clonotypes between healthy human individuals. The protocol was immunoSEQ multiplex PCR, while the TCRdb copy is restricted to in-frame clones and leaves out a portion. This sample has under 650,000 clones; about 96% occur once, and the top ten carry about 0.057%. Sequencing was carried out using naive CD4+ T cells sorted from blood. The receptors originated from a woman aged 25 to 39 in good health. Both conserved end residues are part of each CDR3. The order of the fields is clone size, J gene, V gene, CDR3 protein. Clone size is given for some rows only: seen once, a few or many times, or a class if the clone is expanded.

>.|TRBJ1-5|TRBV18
CASSEGQGSWPQHF
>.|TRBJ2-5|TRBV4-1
CASSLLAGVETQYF
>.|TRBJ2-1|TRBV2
CASRTKRTNEQFF
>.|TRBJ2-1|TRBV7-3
CASSRLAGSSYNEQFF
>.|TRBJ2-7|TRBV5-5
CASSAPSGSRGEQYF
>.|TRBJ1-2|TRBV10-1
CASSQGQGGGYTF
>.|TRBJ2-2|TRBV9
CASSVSGGRTGELFF
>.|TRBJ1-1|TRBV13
CASSSLQESVEAFF
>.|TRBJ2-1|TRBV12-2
CASRLPAKGLVLSLYNEQFF
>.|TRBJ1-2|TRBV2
CASIGLLGYTF
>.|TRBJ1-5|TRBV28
CASSPLARASNQPQHF
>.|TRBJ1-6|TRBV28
CASSPQLQGGYSPLHF
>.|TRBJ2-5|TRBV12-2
CASRLGQTYQETQYF
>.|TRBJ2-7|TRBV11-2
CASSPNYEQYF
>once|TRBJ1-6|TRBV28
CASTLRGSSSPLHF
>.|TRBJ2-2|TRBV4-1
CASSQMGGGTGELFF
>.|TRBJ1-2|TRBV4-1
CASSLQGDYGYTF
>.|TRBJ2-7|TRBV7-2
CASSLGTGVGQYF
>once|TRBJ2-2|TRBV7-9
CASSLQGLPNTGELFF
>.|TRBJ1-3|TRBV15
CATSRDNHRAGNTIYF
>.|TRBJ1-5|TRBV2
CASSEPLQPQHF
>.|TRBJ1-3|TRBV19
CASSTYDRGRRNTIYF
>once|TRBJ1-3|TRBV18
CASSPFDTIYF
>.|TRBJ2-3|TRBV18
CASSASSRGNTDTQYF
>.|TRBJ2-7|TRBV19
CASSTTGAPSYEQYF
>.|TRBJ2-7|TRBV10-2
CASSPGQSSGYGGSGEQYF
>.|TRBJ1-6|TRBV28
CASSFTGYNSPLHF
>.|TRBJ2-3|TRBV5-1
CASSSRTSGNTDTQYF
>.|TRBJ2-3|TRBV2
CASSEAPQSTDTQYF
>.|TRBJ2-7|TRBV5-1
CASSPEANYEQYF
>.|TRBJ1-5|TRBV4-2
CASSQGLVTNQPQHF
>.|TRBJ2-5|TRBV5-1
CASSFWGLGQETQYF
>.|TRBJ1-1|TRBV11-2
CASGMELNTEAFF
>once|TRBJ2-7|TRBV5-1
CASSMGLAGYEQYF
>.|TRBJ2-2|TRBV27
CASSLLAGNTGELFF
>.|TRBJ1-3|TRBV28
CASSLQAGGNTIYF
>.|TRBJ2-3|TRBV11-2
CASSTYAAGDTQYF
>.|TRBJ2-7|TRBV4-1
CASSQGAGTGPYEQYF
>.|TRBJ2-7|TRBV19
CASSIGSYEQYF
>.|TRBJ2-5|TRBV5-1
CASIASVGNQETQYF
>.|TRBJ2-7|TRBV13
CASSFYGRAFHEQYF
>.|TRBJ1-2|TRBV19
CASAPLGGDYGYTF
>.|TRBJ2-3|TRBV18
CASSPSGVSTDTQYF
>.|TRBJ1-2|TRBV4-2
CASSQEGTGRSGYTF
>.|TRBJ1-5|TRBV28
CASSSPGQGQQPQHF
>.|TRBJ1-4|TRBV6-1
CASSEDRINEKLFF
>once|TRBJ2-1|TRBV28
CASNALGGKTYNEQFF
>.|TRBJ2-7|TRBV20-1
CSVSGTYEQYF
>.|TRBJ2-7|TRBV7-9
CASSSTSATYEQYF
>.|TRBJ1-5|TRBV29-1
CSVRLPGGNQPQHF
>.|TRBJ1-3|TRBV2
CASSRTASSGNTIYF
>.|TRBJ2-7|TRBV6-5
CASSYSGQGDYEQYF
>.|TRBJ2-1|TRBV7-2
CASSPPGLAILHEQFF
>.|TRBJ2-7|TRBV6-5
CASSYISGSSYEQYF
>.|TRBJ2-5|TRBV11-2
CASSKGQGVQETQYF
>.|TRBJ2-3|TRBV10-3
CAIRGDRGGFGGDTQYF
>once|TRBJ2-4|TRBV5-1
CASSPFRAPGDIQYF
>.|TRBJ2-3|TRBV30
CASSGADTQYF
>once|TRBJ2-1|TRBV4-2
CASSQTTGGTYNEQFF
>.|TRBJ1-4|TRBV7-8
CASSLDLQPQGEKLFF